This T cell receptor beta chain was obtained from a study of cytomegalovirus exposure and HLA in healthy donors (dated by TCRdb to 2016 to 2017). For context, the study as a whole: According to an earlier analysis of several hundred of the donors, roughly 180 million T cells yielded some 120 million unique TCR beta sequences and 276 Gb of sequence data. Roughly 300 gigabases of sequencing data and 80 million or so unique TCR sequences were included in an early release covering 550 to 650 HLA-typed donors. Of the roughly 390 genotyped donors, 81% were placed in the genetic ancestry cluster associated with self-reported Caucasian donors. The aim of the study was to test whether cataloging public T cell receptors could identify signatures of past pathogen exposure. The study profiled the T cell repertoires of hundreds of subjects by immunosequencing and related them to cytomegalovirus serostatus. Besides the first cohort of around 670 subjects, a separate validation cohort made up of 90 to 150 different subjects was used. To predict cytomegalovirus infection status, the study combined high-throughput TCR immunosequencing, statistical association of individual TCRs with disease status, and machine learning. A later analysis re-examined previously published TCR beta repertoires from roughly 720 donors and added high-resolution HLA genotyping to investigate patterns of TCR occurrence. Rather than using new phenotypic data, the later analysis identified candidate immune exposures from TCR beta sequences and from how often those sequences occurred across donors. In an earlier analysis of 500 to 650 of the donors, high-throughput TCR beta sequencing was used to judge whether each TCR beta V gene segment behaved as functional or pseudogenic. Donor age, sex, ethnicity and CMV serostatus were compiled together with the repertoire data. A later genetic analysis took genome-wide SNP genotypes for about 65% of the 666 donors and used that subset as a discovery cohort. All discovery cohort repertoires had been generated using a single sequencing platform. HLA typing included class I and class II loci at four-digit resolution. Typing coverage varied by locus: about 620-640 donors for A, B, C, DRB1 and DQB1; about 520 for DQA1; about 600 for DPA1; fewer than 480 for DPB1. Because of strong linkage in the cohort, four or five DR-DQ haplotypes were treated as single units for association and clustering. Among around 400 genotyped donors of the cohort, an average of around 240,000 unique TCR beta nucleotide sequences were sequenced per donor, about a sixth of them non-productive. The full study reports these points: Roughly uniform sequencing depth across donors was assumed in presence/absence analyses, although this assumption may not hold. Strong co-occurrence of HLA alleles, especially DR and DQ, made assigning TCR associations to individual alleles difficult. A total of roughly 160 TCR beta chains were listed by the study as associated with cytomegalovirus. Only TCR beta chains were sequenced in this cohort, and the absence of alpha or paired-chain data limited detectable features. An association between a missense DCLRE1C variant and V-gene and J-gene trimming of TCR beta chains was found in a later genetic analysis and replicated in an independent cohort. A further reported finding was that TCR beta sequences accurately predicted the HLA-A and HLA-B alleles for most subjects in the first cohort. CMV serostatus was the only immune exposure information available for the cohort. Some IMGT-functional V segments, including TRBV6-2 and TRBV6-3, could not be distinguished by the 87-base-pair reads and were therefore excluded. Most TCR sequences were seen in very few donors, while some public TCRs were found in many individuals. Because HLA typing was missing for some donors at each locus, association tests included only the typed subset. A group of highly shared sequence variants was considered likely to be a technical artifact of the sequencing pipeline. In a later analysis, TCR association rates were found to vary across HLA loci, with the most associated TCRs seen for DRB1 alleles and the fewest for HLA-C alleles. The authors suggested that the approach could potentially be extended to other disease states and immunological phenotypes. A later analysis found that most CMV-associated TCR beta chains appeared HLA-restricted, with HLA associations seemingly driven largely by CMV exposure. Several of the top co-occurrence clusters appeared to be linked to parvovirus B19, influenza, CMV and Epstein-Barr virus, according to a later analysis. Linkage disequilibrium might explain the correlated functional status among segregating V segments, but an unknown experimental factor could not be ruled out. A later analysis found that HLA-associated TCR beta chains were more clonally expanded and had lower generation probabilities than equally common non-associated chains. The earlier analysis of around 600 of the donors excluded fewer than 20 rarely observed V segments, including chromosome 9 orphons, because counts were too low. A later genetic analysis reported fewer N-insertions in productive TCRs among donors in an Asian-associated ancestry cluster than the roughly 650-donor mean. Broadly in line with IMGT annotations, most TCR beta V segments showed up in productive rearrangements about 87% or about 30% of the time in an earlier analysis of a few hundred of the donors. A few of the identified cytomegalovirus-associated TCR beta chains were confirmed in vitro to be specific for cytomegalovirus antigens. Cytomegalovirus status was reported to be diagnosed by the classifier with high specificity and sensitivity in both the original and validation cohorts. A later analysis associated roughly 17,000 TCR beta sequences with specific HLA alleles at a false discovery rate of 0.05.

The cohort comprised more than 550 healthy bone marrow donors. Cohort members were all nominally healthy when sampled, although unrecorded immune exposures were likely present. The donor tested CMV seropositive, placing the donor among the roughly 300 seropositive members of the cohort. Every donor gave a peripheral blood sample, and the peripheral blood mononuclear cells from that sample were used for TCR beta sequencing. Genomic DNA was extracted from the blood cell samples with the Qiagen DNeasy Blood Extraction Kit. Looking up the germline V gene (reference sequence) yields CDR1 SEHNR and CDR2 FQNEAQ. The V end gives up 3 bases and the J end 0 bases, leaving 3 bases in the junction not matched to a gene. The CDR3, cysteine through phenylalanine, is 17 amino acids long. The retained sequence is limited to the CDR3, 51 bases, with the frame set at the first base. Receptor libraries were prepared by the immunoSEQ multiplex PCR assay. For the multiplex PCR, a mixture combining 60 forward primers for TCR Vbeta segments and 13 reverse primers for TCR Jbeta segments was used. The CDR3 region of rearranged TCR beta genes was amplified from genomic DNA by a multiplex PCR assay. The Illumina HiSeq System was used to sequence the amplified TCR beta libraries as 87-base-pair reads. In the source study's methods: In a later analysis, some 80 million unique TCR beta chains were counted across the roughly 700 repertoires, and roughly 10 million of these chains were shared by at least two donors. A nearest-neighbor algorithm error-corrected the raw reads and collapsed the reads into unique sequences, merging closely related sequences to remove PCR and sequencing errors. To assign V, D and J gene segments, CDR3 sequences were aligned to IMGT reference sequences. Each retained sequence needed at least a six-nucleotide match to both a V gene segment and a J gene segment. A rearrangement was called productive if the CDR3 had no stop codons and remained in frame with V and J, and every other rearrangement was called non-productive. Following IMGT convention, CDR3 was defined as the stretch from the second conserved V-encoded cysteine to the conserved J-encoded phenylalanine. In an earlier analysis of some 550 of the donors, sequences lacking an unambiguous match to a single V gene segment were excluded. In an earlier analysis of a few hundred of the donors, V segments were called functional above 56.7% productive rearrangements and were called segregating when the between-donor standard deviation exceeded 5%. To diagnose cytomegalovirus status from the catalog of TCR beta chain sequences, a statistical classification framework was built. V and J gene assignment, in a later analysis, came from comparing TCR nucleotide sequences with IMGT/GENE-DB human TR gene sequences. The TCRdist pipeline was used in a later analysis to assign CDR3 sequences and most-parsimonious VDJ recombination scenarios. In a later analysis, every TCR beta chain was defined by the combination of its CDR3 amino acid sequence and its V-gene family, and reads without a unique V-gene family were dropped. A later analysis removed several hundred highly shared, low-generation-probability nucleotide sequences to deal with suspected cross-contamination and a sequencing artifact. For each public chain, a later analysis derived a clonal expansion index from normalized ranks of inferred template counts within each repertoire. Generation probabilities in a later analysis came from a VDJ recombination model fitted to out-of-frame rearrangements, and those results were checked against IGoR. A later analysis scored TCR-TCR, TCR-HLA and TCR-CMV co-occurrence with hypergeometric tests, applying a repertoire-size bias correction to TCR pairs. A later analysis estimated false discovery rates by permuting HLA or CMV assignments 20 times. In a later analysis, co-occurring TCRs were grouped with DBSCAN, and TCRdist sequence similarity was added when clustering was performed within HLA-allele-positive subsets. Repertoires with fewer than 30,000 or more than 120,000 public chains were left out of co-occurrence clustering, as were about 5 repertoires with anomalous nucleotide sharing. The table comes from immuneACCESS by way of TCRdb, which keeps in-frame sequences with V and J called. Part of the clones is missing from these tables; in studies checked, under half for an unresolved V gene and the rest for unknown reasons. That table furnishes V, J and clone size, whereas the DNA furnished D and trimming. Here the sample has approximately 100,000 clones; almost 80% occur a single time. The ten biggest clones cover roughly 4% of the sample.

Comments on this clone: It has no known antigen specificity. One base away there is no much larger clone; base qualities are not given.

Sequencing was done on a sample of PBMCs. The origin of this receptor is a man aged 45 to 65 in good health and CMV-seropositive. The rearranged segments are TRBV7-9 and TRBJ2-6; 9 central nucleotides agree with TRBD1. CDR3 sequence: CASSLGQGPSGANVLTF. The DNA sequence is given as TGTGCCAGCAGCTTGGGACAGGGACCCTCTGGGGCCAACGTCCTGACTTTC.